A selection of T cell receptor beta chains follows, all from one sample in a study of CD8+ T cells in alopecia areata. TCRdb's table, derived via immunoSEQ multiplex PCR, lists solely in-frame clones and lacks some. The sample shows 150,000 to 200,000 clones, approximately 57% of them seen only once. Sequencing was performed on CD4+ T cells sorted from blood, taken at week 24, from a patient treated with tofacitinib. Source of these receptors: a human donor with alopecia areata. The CDR3 runs from the conserved cysteine through the conserved F or W. D genes are given only for firm matches. For some rows the clone size is stated as once, few or many, or as a class when expanded; others skip it.

V gene,clone size,J gene,D gene,CDR3 DNA,CDR3 protein
TRBV7-9,.,TRBJ2-3,.,TGTGCCAGCAGCTTTGAACAGTTCACAGATACGCAGTATTTT,CASSFEQFTDTQYF
TRBV7-2,.,TRBJ2-5,.,TGTGCCAGCAGCCGTCAGCGCGGGGAGACCCAGTACTTC,CASSRQRGETQYF
TRBV5-1,.,TRBJ1-2,.,TGCGCCAGCAGCTTGGACAGTACTAACTATGGCTACACCTTC,CASSLDSTNYGYTF
TRBV2,.,TRBJ2-3,TRBD2,TGTGCCAGCAGTGAATTGTCTAGCGGTGGAGGTGATACGCAGTATTTT,CASSELSSGGGDTQYF
TRBV30,.,TRBJ1-2,.,TGTGCCTGGACACTACAGGGCAACTATGGCTACACCTTC,CAWTLQGNYGYTF
TRBV5-1,few,TRBJ2-7,.,TGCGCCAGCAGCTTGGAAGGTAACGGACTCTACGAGCAGTACTTC,CASSLEGNGLYEQYF
TRBV10-3,.,TRBJ2-7,TRBD1,TGTGCCATCAGTGAGTCCGTTGCCGGGACAGGGCTTCGGGAGCAGTACTTC,CAISESVAGTGLREQYF
TRBV30,.,TRBJ2-3,.,TGTGCCTGGAGTGTACGGATTATTAGGCTAGAGGGCGGGACGCAGTATTTT,CAWSVRIIRLEGGTQYF
TRBV2,.,TRBJ2-1,TRBD1,TGTGCCAGCAGGGACCGGACAGGCTACAATGAGCAGTTCTTC,CASRDRTGYNEQFF
TRBV15,.,TRBJ2-5,.,TGTGCCACCAGCAGGCCCGGGGAGACCCAGTACTTC,CATSRPGETQYF
TRBV5-1,.,TRBJ2-2,.,TGCGCCAGCAGCTTGGAGACCATAGGGTGGGAGCTGTTTTTT,CASSLETIGWELFF
TRBV7-3,.,TRBJ2-5,TRBD1,TGTGCCAGCAGCGGACAGGGCTCAGAGACCCAGTACTTC,CASSGQGSETQYF
TRBV29-1,.,TRBJ2-1,.,TGCAGCGTTGTTGCGACTCTCAATGAGCAGTTCTTC,CSVVATLNEQFF
TRBV19,few,TRBJ1-2,TRBD1,TGTGCCAGTAGTCCGGGAGACAGGGCGGATGGCTACACCTTC,CASSPGDRADGYTF
TRBV30,.,TRBJ1-2,.,TGTGCCTGGACTACCATCTCGGGCAGGGTCGGCTACACCTTC,CAWTTISGRVGYTF
TRBV29-1,.,TRBJ1-5,TRBD1,TGCAGCGCGACCGGGACAGATAGCAATCAGCCCCAGCATTTT,CSATGTDSNQPQHF
TRBV29-1,.,TRBJ2-7,.,TGCAGCGTGCAAGGACGGGCCTACGAGCAGTACTTC,CSVQGRAYEQYF
TRBV2,.,TRBJ2-5,TRBD2,TGTGCCAGCAGCGTGACTAGCCCCCAGTACTTC,CASSVTSPQYF
TRBV30,.,TRBJ1-2,.,TGTGCCTGGAGTGTACTGGGATCGGGCTACACCTTC,CAWSVLGSGYTF
TRBV19,few,TRBJ2-3,TRBD2,TGTGCCAGTAGTATAGACACCGAGCGGGGGGCCACAGATACGCAGTATTTT,CASSIDTERGATDTQYF
TRBV15,.,TRBJ2-7,.,TGTGCCACCAGCAGAGGCAGACGATCCTACGAGCAGTACTTC,CATSRGRRSYEQYF
TRBV25-1,.,TRBJ1-6,TRBD1,TGTGCCAGCAGTGAATCGGACAGGGGAAATTCACCCCTCCACTTT,CASSESDRGNSPLHF
TRBV9,.,TRBJ1-1,.,TGTGCCAGCAGCGTATCAGGAGCGGCTGAAGCTTTCTTT,CASSVSGAAEAFF
TRBV2,few,TRBJ2-2,TRBD2,TGTGCCAGCAGCGTCATCAGCGGGGGACCCGGGGAGCTGTTTTTT,CASSVISGGPGELFF
TRBV6-1,.,TRBJ1-6,.,TGTGCCAGCAGTGCGGGACCCTATAATTCACCCCTCCACTTT,CASSAGPYNSPLHF
TRBV9,.,TRBJ2-5,TRBD2,TGTGCCAGCAGCGTAGTAGCGGGGGGGACGGAGACCCAGTACTTC,CASSVVAGGTETQYF
TRBV7-3,.,TRBJ1-1,.,TGTGCCAGCAGCGCAGGGACACCGAACACTGAAGCTTTCTTT,CASSAGTPNTEAFF
TRBV29-1,many,TRBJ2-4,.,TGCAGCGTCAGACAGGCTTTAGCCAAAAACATTCAGTACTTC,CSVRQALAKNIQYF
TRBV4-2,few,TRBJ2-2,TRBD1,TGTGCCAGCAGCCGTGAGCGCGAGGGGGCCCTCACCGGGGAGCTGTTTTTT,CASSREREGALTGELFF
TRBV19,many,TRBJ1-6,TRBD1,TGTGCCAGTAGAGGGGCGACAGGGGTGAGGTCACCCCTCCACTTT,CASRGATGVRSPLHF
TRBV2,.,TRBJ1-1,.,TGTGCCAGCAGTGTAGGCAGGGACGCTGAAGCTTTCTTT,CASSVGRDAEAFF
TRBV29-1,few,TRBJ1-2,TRBD1,TGCAGCGTCGTCCTGAGGGACAGGGGCGGCTACACCTTC,CSVVLRDRGGYTF
TRBV7-9,.,TRBJ1-2,TRBD1,TGTGCCAGCAGCTTTGGACAGGGGGCATCTTATGGCTACACCTTC,CASSFGQGASYGYTF
TRBV28,few,TRBJ2-2,TRBD2,TGTGCCAGCAGTTTTTTTGGGCTAGCGGGGGTGAACACCGGGGAGCTGTTTTTT,CASSFFGLAGVNTGELFF
TRBV6-6,few,TRBJ1-2,.,TGTGCCAGGGCCCGCTATGGCTACACCTTC,CARARYGYTF
TRBV18,.,TRBJ1-5,.,TGTGCCAGCTCACCGGGGCAGTCGAATCAGCCCCAGCATTTT,CASSPGQSNQPQHF
TRBV30,.,TRBJ1-4,.,TGTGCCTGGAACCCAAAAGACTTTAATGAAAAACTGTTTTTT,CAWNPKDFNEKLFF
TRBV7-3,.,TRBJ1-1,.,TGTGCCAGCAGCTTGACAGAGGACACTGAAGCTTTCTTT,CASSLTEDTEAFF
TRBV7-2,.,TRBJ1-2,TRBD1,TGTGCCAGCAGCTACAGGACAGGGGCTGGCTACACCTTC,CASSYRTGAGYTF
TRBV19,.,TRBJ2-4,TRBD2,TGTGCCAGTAGTATTGCGGGAGGCATTCAGTACTTC,CASSIAGGIQYF
TRBV30,once,TRBJ1-2,.,TGTGCCTGGGGGTACCAGTACTCCCGGAGTAGTGGCTACACCTTC,CAWGYQYSRSSGYTF
TRBV4-2,many,TRBJ2-5,.,TGTGCCAGCAGCCAAACCTCCGGGAGACAAGAGACCCAGTACTTC,CASSQTSGRQETQYF
TRBV6-5,few,TRBJ2-7,.,TGTGCCAGCAGCGGCCGGGACGCATTAAGCTACGAGCAGTACTTC,CASSGRDALSYEQYF
TRBV29-1,.,TRBJ1-2,.,TGCAGCGCAAATCAAGGGTCCAACGGCGGCTACACCTTC,CSANQGSNGGYTF
TRBV4-2,.,TRBJ2-3,.,TGTGCCAGCAGCCAAGCCTTATTAGGCGGGGCTACAGATACGCAGTATTTT,CASSQALLGGATDTQYF
TRBV7-2,.,TRBJ1-6,TRBD1,TGTGCCAGCAGCTTAACTGGACAGGGGGCTGTTTCACCCCTCCACTTT,CASSLTGQGAVSPLHF
TRBV11-2,.,TRBJ2-3,.,TGTGCCAGCAGCTTGGACCGTGGGTCCACAGATACGCAGTATTTT,CASSLDRGSTDTQYF
TRBV29-1,.,TRBJ1-1,TRBD1,TGCAGCGTTGATGGGACAGACCTGAACACTGAAGCTTTCTTT,CSVDGTDLNTEAFF
TRBV5-1,.,TRBJ1-1,.,TGCGCCAGCAGCTTGATAGGACAGATGAACACTGAAGCTTTCTTT,CASSLIGQMNTEAFF
TRBV4-2,.,TRBJ2-5,.,TGTGCCAGCAGCGGGCGAGGGGGCGGGGTCCAAGAGACCCAGTACTTC,CASSGRGGGVQETQYF